Listed here are 30 T cell receptor beta chains from one sample, sequenced in a study of technical replicates of blood from a handful of donors. Clones were sequenced by immunoSEQ multiplex PCR, and TCRdb holds only the in-frame ones, with some missing. This sample has approximately 79,000 clones, with approximately 97% found just once. Specimen: T cells isolated from PBMCs. The source of these receptors is a human donor in good health.

The J gene is TRBJ2-1, the V gene TRBV7-3; D unclear. Trimming pared 5 bases from V and 8 bases from J, leaving 16 bases between. This CDR3 region has 14 residues. Germline CDR1 SGHTA, CDR2 FQGTGA. The CDR3 nucleotides are TGTGCCAGCAGCCCCCGTGCCGGTAGCTATGAGCAGTTCTTC. Its protein is CASSPRAGSYEQFF.

This chain links TRBV25-1 with TRBJ1-1; no clear D gene. Per germline, CDR1 MGHDK and CDR2 SYGVNS. CDR3 length equals 16 residues. V was cut by 4 bases and J by 11 bases, with 26 bases left in between. The CDR3 here is CASSVGRGRGFLYAFF. CDR3 bases: TGTGCCAGCAGTGTGGGTAGAGGACGCGGGTTTTTATACGCTTTCTTT.

This clone was observed a single time. The chain has TRBV12-5 and TRBJ1-1, with D uncertain. V lost 7 bases, J lost 0 bases, and 12 bases lay in between. Germline loops: CDR1 LGHNT, CDR2 FRNRAP. The CDR3 has 14 amino acids. The CDR3: CASASRNMNTEAFF. The CDR3 nucleotides are TGTGCTAGTGCCTCCAGAAACATGAACACTGAAGCTTTCTTT.

The chain combines TRBV29-1 with TRBJ2-1; D is possibly TRBD2 (5 bases). The CDR3 contains 11 residues. CDR1 is SQVTM, CDR2 ANQGSEA, per germline. V was trimmed by 6 bases and J by 10 bases, leaving 13 bases between them. DNA for the CDR3: TGCAGCGTCCCCAGGACTGGGGAGCAGTTCTTC. Protein: CSVPRTGEQFF.

The chain links TRBV11-3 to TRBJ1-1, with TRBD1 matching 9 bases. Trimming took 1 base from V and 3 from J; bases not matched to a gene: 3. This CDR3 is built from 15 residues. Per the germline V gene, CDR1 is SGHNT and CDR2 is YENEEA. This CDR3 reads CASSLAGTGYTEAFF. CDR3 nucleotides: TGTGCCAGCAGCTTAGCAGGGACAGGGTACACTGAAGCTTTCTTT.

V gene TRBV6-1 combines with J gene TRBJ2-7, with TRBD1 matching 8 bases. In germline, CDR1 is MNHNS, CDR2 SASEGT. The CDR3 is 16 amino acids. Trimming took 4 bases from V and 2 from J; bases not matched to a gene: 10. The CDR3 protein is CASSGWDRSMTYEQYF. CDR3 nucleotide sequence: TGTGCCAGCAGTGGGTGGGACAGGTCAATGACCTACGAGCAGTACTTC.

J is TRBJ1-1 and V is TRBV7-2, with D possibly matching TRBD1 (5 bases). V was trimmed by 5 bases and J by 1 base, leaving 11 bases between them. The CDR3 contains 14 residues. Per germline, CDR1 SGHTA and CDR2 FQGNSA. The CDR3 region is CASSRQGANTEAFF. CDR3 bases: TGTGCCAGCAGCCGACAAGGGGCGAACACTGAAGCTTTCTTT.

The chain couples TRBV5-6 to TRBJ1-4; no firm D call. The CDR3 loop spans 15 amino acids. Trimming stripped 3 bases from V and 7 bases from J, with 16 bases between. CDR1 and CDR2 from the germline V gene are SGHDT and YYEEEE. CDR3 nucleotide sequence: TGTGCCAGCAGCTACGGAGATTTCATAGGTGAAAAACTGTTTTTT. It is translated as CASSYGDFIGEKLFF. Full variable domain (remainder filled in from reference TRBV5-6 and TRBJ1-4): DAGVTQSPTHLIKTRGQQVTLRCSPKSGHDTVSWYQQALGQGPQFIFQYYEEEERQRGNFPDRFSGHQFPNYSSELNVNALLLGDSALYLCASSYGDFIGEKLFFGSGTQLSVL.

The chain carries TRBV9 and TRBJ2-3; 8 positions agree with TRBD2. There are 15 residues in the CDR3. The V segment lost 2 bases and the J segment 5 bases; nucleotides outside the gene matches: 7. Germline V CDR1 and CDR2: SGDLS, YYNGEE. CDR3 DNA sequence: TGTGCCAGCAGCGTGGCGGGGGGCGCGTTAGATACGCAGTATTTT. The encoded protein is CASSVAGGALDTQYF.

The chain employs TRBV7-2 and TRBJ1-1, with D hard to call. Germline CDR1 is SGHTA and CDR2 is FQGNSA. The CDR3 spans 12 residues. V was trimmed by 3 bases and J by 11 bases, leaving 13 bases between them. DNA for the CDR3: TGTGCCAGCAGCTTTTTGGAGGGTACGGCTTTCTTT. Protein product: CASSFLEGTAFF. The full variable domain, in which reference TRBV7-2 and TRBJ1-1 provide the parts outside the CDR3, is GAGVSQSPSNKVTEKGKDVELRCDPISGHTALYWYRQSLGQGLEFLIYFQGNSAPDKSGLPSDRFSAERTGGSVSTLTIQRTQQEDSAVYLCASSFLEGTAFFGQGTRLTVV.

The chain recombines TRBV5-1 with TRBJ2-5; TRBD2 matches at 10 bases. V lost 2 bases to trimming and J lost 5 bases; unmatched junction nucleotides: 0. The germline CDR1 and CDR2 sequences are SGHRS and YFSETQ. The CDR3 has 13 amino acids. CDR3 in amino acids: CASSLAGGETQYF. DNA for the CDR3: TGCGCCAGCAGCTTAGCGGGAGGGGAGACCCAGTACTTC.

This clone was observed a handful of times. The chain combines TRBV5-1 with TRBJ2-7; D remains ambiguous. The V gene lost 0 bases and the J gene lost 0 bases, with 4 bases spanning the gap. This CDR3 has 13 amino acids. CDR1 SGHRS and CDR2 YFSETQ come from the germline V gene. CDR3 DNA: TGCGCCAGCAGCTTGGGACACTCCTACGAGCAGTACTTC. It encodes CASSLGHSYEQYF.

The chain joins TRBV29-1 to TRBJ2-7; TRBD2 aligns across 7 bases. The V and J ends lost 1 base and 3 bases, in that order; junction bases with no gene match: 18. The CDR3 is 18 amino acids. The V gene's germline CDR1 is SQVTM and CDR2 ANQGSEA. The DNA for the CDR3 is TGCAGCGTTGAAGGTGGGGATGCCGGGACTATGCTCGACTACGAGCAGTACTTC. Its protein product is CSVEGGDAGTMLDYEQYF.

This chain uses TRBV27 with TRBJ2-7, with 10 bases that match TRBD1. Looked up from germline, CDR1 is MNHEY and CDR2 is SMNVEV (reference sequence). CDR3 length: 15 residues. V dropped 4 bases and J dropped 3; count of bases not matched to a gene: 6. The CDR3 spells CASSSRDRGLYEQYF. CDR3 DNA: TGTGCCAGCAGTTCCCGGGACAGGGGCCTCTACGAGCAGTACTTC.

This clone appeared a single time. V gene TRBV2 combines with J gene TRBJ2-2; D is undetermined. This CDR3 spans 11 amino acids. The germline V gene has CDR1 SNHLY and CDR2 FYNNEI. With 7 bases removed from V and 5 bases from J, the gap between germline ends came to 5 bases. The DNA for the CDR3 is TGTGCCAGCACGGAGACCGGGGAGCTGTTTTTT. It yields the protein CASTETGELFF.

This rearrangement joins TRBV12-5 to TRBJ2-2; D is ambiguous. V shed 5 bases and J shed 2 bases, with 6 bases lying between them. Germline V CDR1 and CDR2: LGHNT, FRNRAP. The CDR3 is made up of 13 amino acids. CDR3 amino acids: CASGLLNTGELFF. CDR3 sequence (DNA): TGTGCTAGTGGTCTATTAAACACCGGGGAGCTGTTTTTT. Full variable domain (remainder filled in from reference TRBV12-5 and TRBJ2-2): DARVTQTPRHKVTEMGQEVTMRCQPILGHNTVFWYRQTMMQGLELLAYFRNRAPLDDSGMPKDRFSAEMPDATLATLKIQPSEPRDSAVYFCASGLLNTGELFFGEGSRLTVL.

This clone was seen once. This sequence joins TRBV30 and TRBJ2-5; D gene ambiguous. V lost 4 bases and J lost 7, with 13 bases in between. CDR1 is GTSNPN and CDR2 is SVGIG in the germline V gene (reference sequence). The CDR3 has 12 residues. In DNA, the CDR3 is TGTGCCTGGATGAAACTTGCCGGGACCCAGTACTTC. This codes for CAWMKLAGTQYF.

The gene calls are TRBV9 and TRBJ2-1; 7 positions agree with TRBD2. In germline, CDR1 is SGDLS, CDR2 YYNGEE. The CDR3 sequence is 16 residues long. The trim removed 4 bases at V and 5 bases at J, leaving 12 bases unmatched. CDR3 sequence: CASSPRLGEGHNEQFF. The CDR3 DNA reads TGTGCCAGCAGCCCACGATTGGGGGAGGGACACAATGAGCAGTTCTTC.

The chain uses TRBV29-1 and TRBJ1-5, with D tentatively TRBD1 (5 bases). Germline values: CDR1 SQVTM, CDR2 ANQGSEA. The CDR3 extends over 13 amino acids. V shed 4 bases and J shed 3 bases, with 10 bases lying between them. CDR3 residues: CSVVQGANQPQHF. Written as DNA, the CDR3 is TGCAGCGTTGTTCAAGGGGCCAATCAGCCCCAGCATTTT.

The chain carries TRBV19 and TRBJ1-2, with 8 positions matching TRBD1. The junction had 9 bases not matched to a gene; V was cut back by 5 bases and J by 10 bases. This CDR3 spans 13 amino acids. Germline V CDR1 and CDR2: LNHDA, SQIVND (reference sequence). The CDR3 DNA follows: TGTGCCAGTAGTGGACAGGGTAGCACCATCTACACCTTC. It encodes CASSGQGSTIYTF.

V is TRBV7-2 and J is TRBJ2-1, with 10 bases lining up with TRBD1. The germline CDR1 and CDR2 sequences are SGHTA and FQGNSA. V lost 1 base to trimming and J lost 7 bases; unmatched junction nucleotides: 4. The CDR3 extends over 15 amino acids. In nucleotides, the CDR3 is TGTGCCAGCAGCTTAGTGGGACAGGGGCCAAATGAGCAGTTCTTC. It is translated as CASSLVGQGPNEQFF.

The rearrangement uses TRBV20-1 and TRBJ2-5; D is unresolved. CDR1 and CDR2 from the germline V gene are DFQATT and SNEGSKA (reference sequence). The CDR3 is made up of 10 amino acids. V was clipped by 5 bases and J by 5 bases, with 6 bases between them. The CDR3 here is CSAGPETQYF. Written as DNA, the CDR3 is TGCAGTGCTGGGCCGGAGACCCAGTACTTC.

The chain joins TRBV19 to TRBJ1-5, with 9 bases that match TRBD1. With V trimmed by 2 bases and J by 5 bases, 10 bases remained unmatched. Looked up from germline, CDR1 is LNHDA and CDR2 is SQIVND (reference sequence). The CDR3 has 17 residues. CDR3 residues: CASSIRSDRGGDQPQHF. The CDR3 region has the DNA TGTGCCAGTAGTATAAGATCGGACAGGGGAGGGGATCAGCCCCAGCATTTT. The variable domain in full, completed from reference TRBV19 and TRBJ1-5, reads DGGITQSPKYLFRKEGQNVTLSCEQNLNHDAMYWYRQDPGQGLRLIYYSQIVNDFQKGDIAEGYSVSREKKESFPLTVTSAQKNPTAFYLCASSIRSDRGGDQPQHFGDGTRLSIL.

The CDR3 region is CASSLSGQPEYYYGYTF. The CDR3 nucleotides are TGCGCCAGCAGCTTGTCGGGACAGCCCGAATATTACTATGGCTACACCTTC. The genes are TRBV5-1 and TRBJ1-2; 7 bases are shared with TRBD1. Losses at the gene ends were 1 base for V and 3 bases for J; bases not matched to a gene: 12. The CDR3 spans 17 residues. In germline, CDR1 is SGHRS, CDR2 YFSETQ.

J is TRBJ2-7 and V is TRBV6-6, with D unclear. Trimming shortened V by 2 bases and J by 1 base, and 12 bases separated the two germline ends. Germline V gives CDR1 MNHNY, CDR2 SVGAGI (reference sequence). CDR3 length: 15 amino acids. CDR3 sequence (DNA): TGTGCCAGCAGTTACGCACACGATCTTTCCTACGAGCAGTACTTC. It encodes CASSYAHDLSYEQYF.

The J gene is TRBJ2-5, the V gene TRBV28; the match to TRBD1 covers 8 bases. Germline CDR1 reads MDHEN; CDR2 reads SYDVKM. The CDR3 covers 15 residues. J was trimmed by 3 bases and V by 3 bases; bases with no gene match: 6. CDR3 in DNA: TGTGCCAGCAGTTTCGGACAGGGACTGGAAGAGACCCAGTACTTC. This translates into CASSFGQGLEETQYF.

The chain couples TRBV6-5 to TRBJ1-1, with D unclear. V was pared by 0 bases and J by 4 bases, with 9 bases between. Germline lookup yields CDR1 MNHEY and CDR2 SVGAGI. This CDR3 spans 14 amino acids. The CDR3 is CASSYSEGITEAFF. DNA for the CDR3: TGTGCCAGCAGTTACTCTGAGGGAATCACTGAAGCTTTCTTT.

The V gene is TRBV2, the J gene TRBJ2-2; TRBD2 aligns across 9 bases. V was clipped by 0 bases and J by 2 bases; unmatched bases: 7. The V gene's germline CDR1 is SNHLY and CDR2 FYNNEI. The CDR3 runs 18 residues. CDR3 amino acids: CASSEAGLAGINTGELFF. Written as DNA, the CDR3 is TGTGCCAGCAGTGAAGCCGGGCTAGCGGGGATTAACACCGGGGAGCTGTTTTTT.

The chain carries TRBV6-5 and TRBJ2-3, with D unresolved. V was trimmed by 0 bases and J by 3 bases, leaving 7 bases between them. Germline assignment: CDR1 MNHEY and CDR2 SVGAGI. This CDR3 spans 14 amino acids. The CDR3 loop is CASSYSPRTDTQYF. Here the CDR3 DNA reads TGTGCCAGCAGTTACTCTCCCCGGACAGATACGCAGTATTTT.

The chain has TRBV6-5 and TRBJ2-2; a possible D gene is TRBD2 (6 bases). The length of the CDR3 is 15 residues. The V end was cut by 3 bases, the J end by 7 bases, with 15 bases between. Germline CDR1 is MNHEY and CDR2 is SVGAGI. CDR3 region: CASSYSTSYGGELFF. The CDR3 DNA reads TGTGCCAGCAGTTATTCAACTAGCTATGGCGGGGAGCTGTTTTTT.